These 30 T cell receptor beta chains came from one sample sequenced in a study of cytomegalovirus exposure and HLA in healthy donors. A multiplex PCR was run with 60 Vbeta primers and 13 Jbeta primers. The method was immunoSEQ multiplex PCR; TCRdb's version includes in-frame clones alone and lacks a portion of them. The table lists some 190,000 clones, 85% of them singletons. The sample comprised PBMCs. These TCRs come from a boy between 2 and 10 years old in good health and CMV-seronegative.

This chain uses TRBV11-2 with TRBJ1-4; possible D gene TRBD1, 6 bases. CDR1 SGHAT and CDR2 FQNNGV come from the germline V gene. The CDR3 is made up of 14 amino acids. V was pared by 5 bases and J by 4 bases, with 11 bases between. This CDR3 is CASSPRQVNEKLFF. Here the CDR3 DNA reads TGTGCCAGCAGCCCCCGACAGGTTAATGAAAAACTGTTTTTT.

V gene TRBV7-3 combines with J gene TRBJ2-7; D is perhaps TRBD1 (5 bases). CDR3 length equals 16 residues. Germline CDR1 is SGHTA and CDR2 is FQGTGA. Trimming shortened V by 0 bases and J by 2 bases, and 14 bases separated the two germline ends. CDR3 in amino acids: CASSLTPTVSPYEQYF. CDR3 DNA: TGTGCCAGCAGCTTAACGCCGACAGTTTCCCCCTACGAGCAGTACTTC.

This chain's CDR3 is CASSRDRYNQPQHF. The DNA of the CDR3 is TGTGCCAGCAGCCGTGACAGGTACAATCAGCCCCAGCATTTT. The V and J genes are TRBV11-2 and TRBJ1-5, with a weak D call TRBD1 (6 bases). This CDR3 has 14 amino acids. Trimming shortened V by 5 bases and J by 3 bases, and 11 bases separated the two germline ends. The germline V gene encodes CDR1 SGHAT and CDR2 FQNNGV.

A note on this clone: The germline gene is not matched at one end of the junction; a read error may be the cause. The chain carries TRBV30 and TRBJ2-1; 14 bases line up with TRBD2. Germline loops: CDR1 GTSNPN, CDR2 SVGIG (reference sequence). The CDR3 is made up of 16 amino acids. CDR3 bases: TGTGCCTGGGGTGTCTCCGGGACTAGCGGGAGTGATGAGCAGTTCTTC. Its protein is CAWGVSGTSGSDEQFF.

The V gene is TRBV5-6, the J gene TRBJ2-7; TRBD2 agrees at 11 bases. Germline V lookup: CDR1 SGHDT, CDR2 YYEEEE. This CDR3 has 16 residues. Unmatched junction bases numbered 8, after V lost 2 bases and J lost 4 bases. CDR3 region: CASSFEPGLAVYEQYF. The CDR3 region has the DNA TGTGCCAGCAGCTTTGAACCGGGACTAGCGGTTTACGAGCAGTACTTC. The variable domain in full, with the rest retrieved from reference TRBV5-6 and TRBJ2-7, is DAGVTQSPTHLIKTRGQQVTLRCSPKSGHDTVSWYQQALGQGPQFIFQYYEEEERQRGNFPDRFSGHQFPNYSSELNVNALLLGDSALYLCASSFEPGLAVYEQYFGPGTRLTVT.

The chain recombines TRBV7-2 with TRBJ1-4, with TRBD1 matching over 10 bases. The germline CDR1 and CDR2 sequences are SGHTA and FQGNSA. The CDR3 loop spans 16 amino acids. V lost 3 bases and J lost 8; bases outside the gene matches: 9. The chain's CDR3 is CASSFGDRGFGEKLFF. DNA of the CDR3: TGTGCCAGCAGCTTTGGGGACAGGGGTTTCGGAGAAAAACTGTTTTTT.

The genes are TRBV30 and TRBJ1-1; D not resolved. V lost 0 bases and J lost 2, with 7 bases in between. CDR1 and CDR2 from the germline V gene are GTSNPN and SVGIG (reference sequence). The CDR3 extends over 13 amino acids. The CDR3 region is CAWSVHTNTEAFF. The CDR3 DNA is TGTGCCTGGAGTGTACACACCAACACTGAAGCTTTCTTT.

V is TRBV2 and J is TRBJ2-1; no firm D call. Trimming cost V 3 bases and J 7 bases, with 13 bases left between them. The CDR3 length is 14 residues. CDR1 SNHLY and CDR2 FYNNEI come from the germline V gene. As DNA, the CDR3 is TGTGCCAGCAGTGAGGAACTATCCCGGAATGAGCAGTTCTTC. It specifies CASSEELSRNEQFF.

The chain uses TRBV5-6 and TRBJ2-3, with TRBD1 matching 8 bases. The CDR3 length is 13 residues. J lost 5 bases, V lost 2 bases, and 1 base had no gene match. Germline V gene data show CDR1 as SGHDT and CDR2 as YYEEEE. CDR3 nucleotides: TGTGCCAGCAGCTTCGGACAGGGAGATACGCAGTATTTT. Translating gives CASSFGQGDTQYF. Together with reference TRBV5-6 and TRBJ2-3, the CDR3 gives the full variable domain: DAGVTQSPTHLIKTRGQQVTLRCSPKSGHDTVSWYQQALGQGPQFIFQYYEEEERQRGNFPDRFSGHQFPNYSSELNVNALLLGDSALYLCASSFGQGDTQYFGPGTRLTVL.

This clone was seen a single time. The chain couples TRBV5-1 to TRBJ2-5; weak D call: TRBD2 (5 bases). Germline V gene lookup returns CDR1 SGHRS and CDR2 YFSETQ. Trimming stripped 5 bases from V and 2 bases from J, with 13 bases between. This CDR3 has 14 residues. CDR3 in amino acids: CASSLLSAQETQYF. The CDR3 nucleotides read TGCGCCAGCAGTCTTCTTAGCGCGCAAGAGACCCAGTACTTC.

The chain couples TRBV19 to TRBJ1-5; 7 bases agree with TRBD1. The CDR3 has 14 amino acids. Germline CDR1 reads LNHDA; CDR2 reads SQIVND (reference sequence). V trimming: 7 bases; J trimming: 7 bases; junction bases outside the gene matches: 10. The CDR3 nucleotides are TGTGCCAGTACTACGACAGGGCAGGGGCAGCCCCAGCATTTT. Its translation: CASTTTGQGQPQHF.

J is TRBJ2-3 and V is TRBV9; perhaps TRBD2 as D (7 bases). The CDR3 has 18 amino acids. With 0 bases removed from V and 1 base from J, the gap between germline ends came to 18 bases. The germline V gene encodes CDR1 SGDLS and CDR2 YYNGEE. CDR3 sequence reads: CASSVGGRGARGTDTQYF. The CDR3 DNA follows: TGTGCCAGCAGCGTAGGAGGTCGGGGGGCGCGAGGCACAGATACGCAGTATTTT.

This chain links TRBV27 with TRBJ2-1; 10 bases are shared with TRBD2. Germline CDR1 reads MNHEY; CDR2 reads SMNVEV (reference sequence). CDR3 length equals 14 residues. V shed 7 bases and J 6 bases; nucleotides not matched to a gene: 6. The CDR3: CASIAGGPLNEQFF. The CDR3, as DNA: TGTGCCAGCATAGCGGGAGGCCCGCTCAATGAGCAGTTCTTC.

The rearrangement uses TRBV29-1 and TRBJ2-1; 7 bases align to TRBD1. V lost 6 bases to trimming and J lost 10 bases; unmatched junction nucleotides: 6. The CDR3 has 11 residues. Germline CDR1 reads SQVTM; CDR2 reads ANQGSEA. CDR3 bases: TGCAGCGTGTACAGGGGTTACGAGCAGTTCTTC. This gives the protein CSVYRGYEQFF.

The V and J genes are TRBV5-1 and TRBJ1-4, with TRBD1 matching over 9 bases. Trimming at V came to 4 bases and at J to 8 bases, leaving 9 bases not matched to a gene. CDR3 length equals 15 residues. Germline CDR1 and CDR2: SGHRS and YFSETQ. CDR3 coding DNA: TGCGCCAGCAGCCCGCCAGGGACAGGGAGGGAAAAACTGTTTTTT. Protein sequence: CASSPPGTGREKLFF.

The chain links TRBV9 to TRBJ2-7, with a weak D call TRBD1 (6 bases). This CDR3 contains 15 residues. Trimming left V 6 bases short and J 4 bases short, with 20 bases between. CDR1 is SGDLS and CDR2 is YYNGEE in the germline V gene. CDR3 residues: CASIGGTGTRYEQYF. The CDR3 region has the DNA TGTGCCAGCATTGGGGGAACAGGGACAAGGTACGAGCAGTACTTC.

This clone is a singleton in its sample. The rearrangement links TRBV5-1 to TRBJ2-7; D is ambiguous. The ends were cut back, 0 bases at V and 5 bases at J, with 12 bases in the middle. The germline V gene encodes CDR1 SGHRS and CDR2 YFSETQ. This CDR3 is 14 amino acids long. The CDR3 sequence is CASSLETRRNEQYF. The CDR3 nucleotides are TGCGCCAGCAGCTTGGAGACCCGGCGGAACGAGCAGTACTTC.

The rearrangement uses TRBV11-2 and TRBJ1-2; D perhaps matches TRBD1 (5 bases). Trimming cost V 2 bases and J 2 bases, with 12 bases left between them. The CDR3 sequence is 15 residues long. CDR1 and CDR2 from the germline V gene are SGHAT and FQNNGV. CDR3 in DNA: TGTGCCAGCAGCTTAACTGGGGCGGGAAACTATGGCTACACCTTC. It is translated as CASSLTGAGNYGYTF.

The chain combines TRBV2 with TRBJ2-6; weak D call: TRBD2 (6 bases). Trimming took off 2 bases at V and 6 bases at J, with 8 bases between the two ends. CDR1 and CDR2 from the germline V gene are SNHLY and FYNNEI. This CDR3 contains 14 residues. The CDR3 protein is CASSESGAANVLTF. The CDR3 bases are TGTGCCAGCAGTGAATCGGGAGCGGCCAACGTCCTGACTTTC. The entire variable domain, with the rest obtained from reference TRBV2 and TRBJ2-6, is as follows: EPEVTQTPSHQVTQMGQEVILRCVPISNHLYFYWYRQILGQKVEFLVSFYNNEISEKSEIFDDQFSVERPDGSNFTLKIRSTKLEDSAMYFCASSESGAANVLTFGAGSRLTVL.

The V and J genes are TRBV7-9 and TRBJ1-2, with D hard to call. Trimming left V 4 bases short and J 3 bases short, with 9 bases between. Germline V lookup: CDR1 SEHNR, CDR2 FQNEAQ (reference sequence). CDR3 length equals 13 residues. The CDR3 coding sequence is TGTGCCAGCAGCTCCGGTGTTTACTATGGCTACACCTTC. It yields the protein CASSSGVYYGYTF.

The chain recombines TRBV5-1 with TRBJ2-1, with 9 bases that match TRBD2. The V gene end was trimmed by 3 bases and the J gene end by 6 bases; junction bases not matched to a gene: 4. CDR1 SGHRS and CDR2 YFSETQ come from the germline V gene. CDR3 length: 14 residues. The CDR3 nucleotides read TGCGCCAGCAGCTCAGCGGGGGGATCCAATGAGCAGTTCTTC. This sequence encodes CASSSAGGSNEQFF.

V usage is TRBV18 and J usage is TRBJ1-1, with a possible D match to TRBD1 (6 bases). V lost 2 bases, J lost 7 bases, and 8 bases lay in between. Germline V gene lookup returns CDR1 KGHSH and CDR2 LQKENI. This CDR3 has 12 amino acids. The CDR3 DNA reads as TGTGCCAGCTCACCAGACAGGATTGAAGCTTTCTTT. It is translated as CASSPDRIEAFF.

CDR3 region: CASSLARASGNTIYF. CDR3 nucleotides: TGTGCCAGCAGCTTAGCGCGGGCTTCTGGAAACACCATATATTTT. The J gene is TRBJ1-3, the V gene TRBV7-9; D remains unclear. Germline values: CDR1 SEHNR, CDR2 FQNEAQ (reference sequence). This CDR3 has 15 amino acids. The germline V and J ends were trimmed by 0 bases and 1 base, with 7 bases remaining between them.

The chain uses TRBV5-1 and TRBJ2-1, with D perhaps matching TRBD1 (6 bases). The V end lost 0 bases, the J end lost 5 bases, and 18 bases lay between the germline ends. Germline V gene data show CDR1 as SGHRS and CDR2 as YFSETQ. This CDR3 is built from 17 residues. The DNA for the CDR3 is TGCGCCAGCAGCTTGGAACAGGGTTGGACCCTCCACAATGAGCAGTTCTTC. Protein sequence: CASSLEQGWTLHNEQFF.

The chain combines TRBV19 with TRBJ2-1; D might be TRBD2 (6 bases). The germline V gene has CDR1 LNHDA and CDR2 SQIVND (reference sequence). V lost 3 bases, J lost 6 bases, and 12 bases lay in between. The CDR3 loop spans 14 amino acids. The DNA for the CDR3 is TGTGCCAGTAGTATGGGACTCCCGCTCAATGAGCAGTTCTTC. It encodes CASSMGLPLNEQFF.

The rearrangement joins TRBV28 to TRBJ1-1; no clear D gene. The CDR3 contains 14 residues. CDR1 is MDHEN and CDR2 is SYDVKM in the germline V gene. V lost 6 bases to trimming and J lost 0 bases, with 11 bases between them. This CDR3 is CASSARSLNTEAFF. The CDR3 DNA reads as TGTGCCAGCAGCGCTCGCAGTTTGAACACTGAAGCTTTCTTT.

The chain joins TRBV5-8 to TRBJ1-2; D ambiguous. V gave up 0 bases and J gave up 8 bases, with 11 bases separating them. Germline values: CDR1 SGHTS, CDR2 YDEGEE. The CDR3 has 13 amino acids. The CDR3: CASSLDNRGGYTF. The CDR3 DNA reads TGTGCCAGCAGCTTGGACAACCGAGGCGGCTACACCTTC.

The rearrangement links TRBV5-1 to TRBJ2-3, with TRBD2 matching 13 bases. V trimming: 4 bases; J trimming: 2 bases; junction bases outside the gene matches: 7. This CDR3 is built from 17 residues. Germline-derived CDR1 and CDR2 are SGHRS and YFSETQ. This CDR3 is CASSARTSGGVTDTQYF. The CDR3 DNA sequence: TGCGCCAGCAGCGCAAGGACTAGCGGGGGAGTCACAGATACGCAGTATTTT. Full variable domain (missing parts from reference TRBV5-1 and TRBJ2-3): KAGVTQTPRYLIKTRGQQVTLSCSPISGHRSVSWYQQTPGQGLQFLFEYFSETQRNKGNFPGRFSGRQFSNSRSEMNVSTLELGDSALYLCASSARTSGGVTDTQYFGPGTRLTVL.

For this clone: One junction end does not reproduce the germline sequence, and a read error may be involved. The chain has TRBV7-7 and TRBJ2-1, with TRBD2 matching over 12 bases. This CDR3 contains 15 residues. Germline V gene data show CDR1 as SSHAT and CDR2 as FNYEAQ (reference sequence). CDR3 sequence: CASSLGLAGNNEQFF. CDR3 DNA sequence: TGTGCTAGCAGCCTTGGACTAGCGGGAAACAATGAGCAGTTCTTC.

V and J are TRBV5-4 and TRBJ2-3; TRBD2 matches 12 bases. This CDR3 contains 18 residues. V was clipped by 4 bases and J by 1 base; unmatched bases: 10. Germline V gene lookup returns CDR1 SGHNT and CDR2 YYREEE (reference sequence). The DNA for the CDR3 is TGTGCCAGCAGCCCGGGACTAGCGGGCGGAGGGGGCACAGATACGCAGTATTTT. Protein sequence: CASSPGLAGGGGTDTQYF.